These 32 T cell receptor beta chains originate from one sample sequenced in a study of CD8 T cells in Susac syndrome. Reverse transcription used about 0.5 to 1 ug RNA and random hexamers. TCRdb independently ran MiXCR on the immunoSEQ multiplex PCR reads; one entry per CDR3 protein. The sample records 300,000 to 350,000 distinct CDR3 sequences, around 92% being singletons. The sample was CD4+ T cells from PBMCs. The receptors come from a human donor with multiple sclerosis.

This clonotype was seen a single time. The J gene is TRBJ2-1, the V gene TRBV20-1, with 7 bases fitting TRBD2. Trimming at V came to 6 bases and at J to 2 bases, leaving 16 bases not matched to a gene. The CDR3 consists of 17 residues. Germline values: CDR1 DFQATT, CDR2 SNEGSKA (reference sequence). For the CDR3, the DNA is TGCAGTGCCCAAAGTGGGCTAGCGGCAGGAACCTACAATGAGCAGTTCTTC. This sequence encodes CSAQSGLAAGTYNEQFF.

The CDR3 protein is CASSSPPGQGDFYGYTF. The DNA of the CDR3 is TGTGCCAGCAGCTCGCCCCCGGGACAGGGGGATTTCTATGGCTACACCTTC. The chain has TRBV7-9 and TRBJ1-2; 11 bases fit TRBD1. The CDR3 length is 17 residues. V gave up 4 bases and J gave up 4 bases; unmatched junction bases: 11. CDR1 and CDR2 (germline): SEHNR, FQNEAQ (reference sequence).

The chain is built from TRBV20-1 and TRBJ2-5, with TRBD1 matching 8 bases. Germline CDR1 reads DFQATT; CDR2 reads SNEGSKA (reference sequence). The CDR3 consists of 15 residues. The junction had 13 bases not matched to a gene; V was cut back by 5 bases and J by 5 bases. CDR3 amino acids: CSAGKGQVGAETQYF. The CDR3 coding sequence is TGCAGTGCTGGCAAGGGACAGGTGGGGGCGGAGACCCAGTACTTC.

This chain joins TRBV4-1 and TRBJ1-6, with D unclear. The V gene's germline CDR1 is MGHRA and CDR2 YSYEKL. The CDR3 sequence is 12 residues long. V was clipped by 4 bases and J by 9 bases, with 7 bases between them. CDR3 residues: CASSPGGSPLHF. The CDR3 bases are TGCGCCAGCAGCCCAGGTGGTTCACCCCTCCACTTT.

V gene TRBV21-1 combines with J gene TRBJ2-5; the D call TRBD2 from the table was never checked on the DNA. TRBV21-1 is a known pseudogene. The CDR3 spans 19 residues. In DNA form, the CDR3 reads TGTGCCAGCAGCCGCCACCGGGCCGTTTTAGCGGGAGGTCAAGAGACCCAGTACTTC. As protein: CASSRHRAVLAGGQETQYF.

The chain links TRBV5-1 to TRBJ2-7; no clear D. Germline loops: CDR1 SGHRS, CDR2 YFSETQ. V lost 0 bases and J 5 bases, leaving 6 bases between the germline ends. The length of the CDR3 is 12 residues. CDR3 sequence reads: CASSLVSHEQYF. In DNA form, the CDR3 reads TGCGCCAGCAGCTTGGTAAGCCACGAGCAGTACTTC.

The chain employs TRBV3-1 and TRBJ1-1; D possibly corresponds to TRBD1 (6 bases). In germline, CDR1 is LGHDT, CDR2 YNNKEL (reference sequence). The CDR3 loop spans 13 amino acids. V was pared by 10 bases and J by 5 bases, with 17 bases between. CDR3 sequence (DNA): TGTGCCACGGAGGGGGGGGCGCGTACTGAAGCTTTCTTT. Translating it yields CATEGGARTEAFF.

This clonotype was seen only once. The genes are TRBV12-3 or TRBV12-4 and TRBJ1-3; unclear D gene. The CDR3 length is 12 residues. V was cut by 10 bases and J by 7 bases, with 14 bases left in between. The CDR3 loop is CATSSPRNTIYF. The CDR3 nucleotides read TGTGCCACCTCCAGCCCCCGGAACACCATATATTTT.

This clonotype appeared once. The gene calls are TRBV7-9 and TRBJ1-2, with TRBD1 identical over 8 bases. J gave up 8 bases and V 2 bases, and 4 bases lay outside the gene matches. The CDR3 length is 13 residues. Germline CDR1 is SEHNR and CDR2 is FQNEAQ (reference sequence). CDR3 nucleotide sequence: TGTGCCAGCAGCTTACCAGGGACAGGAGGCTACACCTTC. Translating it yields CASSLPGTGGYTF.

The chain carries TRBV10-3 and TRBJ2-3, with TRBD2 matching over 9 bases. Germline assignment: CDR1 ENHRY and CDR2 SYGVKD. The CDR3 runs 18 residues. V trimming: 3 bases; J trimming: 2 bases; junction bases outside the gene matches: 12. The CDR3: CAISEPSASGAVTDTQYF. CDR3 bases: TGTGCCATCAGTGAACCCTCGGCTAGCGGGGCCGTCACAGATACGCAGTATTTT.

V usage is TRBV2 and J usage is TRBJ2-1, with unresolved D. In germline, CDR1 is SNHLY, CDR2 FYNNEI. This CDR3 has 16 residues. Trimming cost V 6 bases and J 5 bases, with 20 bases left between them. The CDR3, as DNA: TGTGCCAGCAGCTTTTTGGACGGGTTGGAGAACAATGAGCAGTTCTTC. Translation: CASSFLDGLENNEQFF. The full variable domain, with the rest looked up from reference TRBV2 and TRBJ2-1, is EPEVTQTPSHQVTQMGQEVILRCVPISNHLYFYWYRQILGQKVEFLVSFYNNEISEKSEIFDDQFSVERPDGSNFTLKIRSTKLEDSAMYFCASSFLDGLENNEQFFGPGTRLTVL.

This chain connects TRBV7-2 to TRBJ2-5; a possible D gene is TRBD2 (6 bases). Germline V gene lookup returns CDR1 SGHTA and CDR2 FQGNSA. CDR3 length: 16 residues. V lost 4 bases and J 6 bases, leaving 21 bases between the germline ends. The CDR3: CASSSRLDAGGQTQYF. The CDR3 region has the DNA TGTGCCAGCAGCTCCCGACTAGATGCGGGCGGGCAGACCCAGTACTTC.

The J gene is TRBJ2-1, the V gene TRBV4-1; D might be TRBD2 (5 bases). The CDR3 totals 18 residues. The V gene lost 0 bases and the J gene lost 5 bases, with 20 bases spanning the gap. The germline V gene has CDR1 MGHRA and CDR2 YSYEKL. CDR3 sequence (DNA): TGCGCCAGCAGCCAAGATCGCGGACTCCCAGGTCCGGACAATGAGCAGTTCTTC. Translating it yields CASSQDRGLPGPDNEQFF.

The gene calls are TRBV5-1 and TRBJ2-5, with D unclear. CDR3 length: 13 residues. Germline CDR1 and CDR2: SGHRS and YFSETQ. V shed 1 base and J shed 5 bases, with 9 bases lying between them. The CDR3 here is CASSLLGQETQYF. The CDR3 bases are TGCGCCAGCAGCTTGCTAGGGCAGGAGACCCAGTACTTC.

The chain couples TRBV19 to TRBJ1-2, with 7 bases fitting TRBD1. V lost 3 bases and J lost 4; bases outside the gene matches: 11. The germline CDR1 and CDR2 sequences are LNHDA and SQIVND (reference sequence). The CDR3 is 16 residues long. CDR3 sequence reads: CASSILTGALTYGYTF. CDR3 in DNA: TGTGCCAGTAGTATTCTAACAGGGGCGCTTACCTATGGCTACACCTTC. Full variable domain (outside the CDR3, taken from reference TRBV19 and TRBJ1-2): DGGITQSPKYLFRKEGQNVTLSCEQNLNHDAMYWYRQDPGQGLRLIYYSQIVNDFQKGDIAEGYSVSREKKESFPLTVTSAQKNPTAFYLCASSILTGALTYGYTFGSGTRLTVV.

The V call is TRBV5-1, the J call TRBJ2-5, with TRBD2 matching over 7 bases. Per the germline V gene, CDR1 is SGHRS and CDR2 is YFSETQ. The CDR3 loop spans 14 amino acids. With 4 bases clipped from V and 5 bases from J, the junction kept 8 bases outside the gene matches. The CDR3 sequence: CASSESGARETQYF. CDR3 DNA sequence: TGCGCCAGCAGCGAGAGCGGGGCACGGGAGACCCAGTACTTC.

V gene TRBV10-3 combines with J gene TRBJ2-1; the match to TRBD2 covers 12 bases. The J segment lost 10 bases and the V segment lost 4 bases, leaving 11 bases of the junction unmatched. The CDR3 consists of 16 residues. CDR1 and CDR2 from the germline V gene are ENHRY and SYGVKD. For the CDR3, the DNA is TGTGCCATCAGTGGGGCTAGCGGGAGGGGCTTGGAGGAGCAGTTCTTC. Translating gives CAISGASGRGLEEQFF.

The CDR3 loop reads CASSLQNSGNTIYF. CDR3 coding DNA: TGTGCCAGCAGCTTACAGAACTCTGGAAACACCATATATTTT. V usage is TRBV7-9 and J usage is TRBJ1-3; D is ambiguous. Germline V gene lookup returns CDR1 SEHNR and CDR2 FQNEAQ (reference sequence). The CDR3 covers 14 residues. V was cut by 2 bases and J by 0 bases, with 5 bases left in between.

This sequence joins TRBV20-1 and TRBJ1-1; perhaps TRBD1 as D (5 bases). This CDR3 is 14 amino acids long. CDR1 is DFQATT and CDR2 is SNEGSKA in the germline V gene (reference sequence). The V gene lost 5 bases and the J gene lost 3 bases, with 16 bases spanning the gap. The CDR3 protein is CSAAKDGGDTEAFF. The CDR3 coding sequence is TGCAGTGCTGCAAAGGACGGGGGGGACACTGAAGCTTTCTTT.

This chain joins TRBV30 and TRBJ2-4, with 8 bases identical to TRBD2. Germline V lookup: CDR1 GTSNPN, CDR2 SVGIG (reference sequence). This CDR3 is 16 amino acids long. Losses at the gene ends were 1 base for V and 7 bases for J; bases not matched to a gene: 12. CDR3 protein: CAWSALLAGGNNIQYF. In DNA, the CDR3 is TGTGCCTGGAGTGCCCTCCTCGCGGGGGGCAACAACATTCAGTACTTC. The whole variable domain, remainder taken from reference TRBV30 and TRBJ2-4, is SQTIHQWPATLVQPVGSPLSLECTVEGTSNPNLYWYRQAAGRGLQLLFYSVGIGQISSEVPQNLSASRPQDRQFILSSKKLLLSDSGFYLCAWSALLAGGNNIQYFGAGTRLSVL.

The chain joins TRBV20-1 to TRBJ1-2; tentative D call: TRBD1 (6 bases). Trimming left V 6 bases short and J 8 bases short, with 25 bases between. The CDR3 sequence is 15 residues long. The germline gives CDR1 DFQATT, CDR2 SNEGSKA (reference sequence). The CDR3 nucleotides are TGCAGTGCCCGGGGGGGGGCCCTCCTGCTGGGGGGCTACACCTTC. Encoded protein: CSARGGALLLGGYTF.

The J gene is TRBJ2-7, the V gene TRBV3-1, with 8 bases lining up with TRBD1. The junction had 4 bases not matched to a gene; V was cut back by 0 bases and J by 3 bases. CDR3 length: 15 residues. CDR1 is LGHDT and CDR2 is YNNKEL in the germline V gene (reference sequence). The CDR3 reads CASSQDLQGVYEQYF. The CDR3 nucleotides are TGTGCCAGCAGCCAAGATTTACAGGGGGTCTACGAGCAGTACTTC.

This chain joins TRBV15 and TRBJ2-2; 14 bases map to TRBD2. J was trimmed by 5 bases and V by 4 bases; bases with no gene match: 9. The germline V gene encodes CDR1 LNHNV and CDR2 YYDKDF (reference sequence). This CDR3 is built from 18 residues. The CDR3 coding sequence is TGTGCCACCAGCACTGACGGGACTAGCGGGAGTTGGACCGGGGAGCTGTTTTTT. Encoded protein: CATSTDGTSGSWTGELFF.

This sequence joins TRBV5-6 and TRBJ2-1; D is unresolved. The CDR3 sequence is 14 residues long. The V gene lost 1 base and the J gene lost 2 bases, with 7 bases spanning the gap. Germline CDR1 and CDR2: SGHDT and YYEEEE. CDR3 in DNA: TGTGCCAGCAGCTTGATAGAGACCTACAATGAGCAGTTCTTC. This codes for CASSLIETYNEQFF.

V gene TRBV12-3 or TRBV12-4 combines with J gene TRBJ2-4, with TRBD2 identical over 8 bases. Germline trimming cut 8 bases from V and 7 bases from J; bases unmatched to any gene: 7. This CDR3 region has 13 residues. The CDR3 DNA reads TGTGCCAGCGCCGGGACTAGACTCAACATTCAGTACTTC. Translating it yields CASAGTRLNIQYF.

The chain combines TRBV6-1 with TRBJ2-7; tentative D call: TRBD1 (6 bases). CDR3 length: 18 residues. V shed 6 bases and J shed 0 bases, with 24 bases lying between them. The germline V gene has CDR1 MNHNS and CDR2 SASEGT. CDR3 bases: TGTGCCAGCAGGAATCACCGAACCGACAGGAGTCGCTCCTACGAGCAGTACTTC. This encodes CASRNHRTDRSRSYEQYF.

This clonotype was recorded only once. J is TRBJ2-5 and V is TRBV18; 10 bases are shared with TRBD1. CDR3 size: 15 residues. V shed 1 base, J shed 5 bases, and the junction held 4 bases outside the gene matches. From germline, CDR1 is KGHSH and CDR2 LQKENI. The CDR3 DNA follows: TGTGCCAGCTCACCACTGGGACAGGGGCAGGAGACCCAGTACTTC. Encoded protein: CASSPLGQGQETQYF.

V and J are TRBV3-1 and TRBJ1-5; D is ambiguous. The germline V gene has CDR1 LGHDT and CDR2 YNNKEL (reference sequence). The germline V and J ends were trimmed by 1 base and 7 bases, with 14 bases remaining between them. CDR3 length: 15 residues. CDR3 nucleotides: TGTGCCAGCAGCCAAGGGCAAGGGAACGGGCAGCCCCAGCATTTT. This codes for CASSQGQGNGQPQHF.

The genes are TRBV11-3 and TRBJ2-1; 9 bases are shared with TRBD2. Germline V lookup: CDR1 SGHNT, CDR2 YENEEA. The junction had 10 bases not matched to a gene; V was cut back by 0 bases and J by 7 bases. The CDR3 is 17 residues long. This chain's CDR3 is CASSLEATSGMTNEQFF. In nucleotides, the CDR3 is TGTGCCAGCAGCTTAGAAGCGACTAGCGGTATGACAAATGAGCAGTTCTTC.

The rearrangement joins TRBV3-1 to TRBJ2-3, with 11 bases identical to TRBD2. This CDR3 region has 17 residues. Germline V gives CDR1 LGHDT, CDR2 YNNKEL (reference sequence). Trimming cost V 4 bases and J 5 bases; bases outside gene matches: 11. CDR3 DNA sequence: TGTGCCAGCAGCCGACAATCGACTAGCGGGATCAGAGATACGCAGTATTTT. Translation: CASSRQSTSGIRDTQYF.

In nucleotides, the CDR3 is TGTGCCAGCAGGAGGGGCCGGACGAGCAATCAGCCCCAGCATTTT. It translates to CASRRGRTSNQPQHF. V usage is TRBV6-2 or TRBV6-3 and J usage is TRBJ1-5, with D possibly being TRBD1 (5 bases). This CDR3 is built from 15 residues. CDR1 is MNHEY, CDR2 SVGEGT, per germline. V was trimmed by 6 bases and J by 1 base, leaving 13 bases between them.

This clonotype was observed a single time. This chain connects TRBV7-2 to TRBJ2-7, with D perhaps matching TRBD2 (6 bases). The V and J ends lost 6 bases and 1 base respectively, with 16 bases between them. The CDR3 has 15 residues. The germline CDR1 and CDR2 sequences are SGHTA and FQGNSA. The CDR3 nucleotides read TGTGCCAGCAGACTCTCCGGGGGAGTTTCCTACGAGCAGTACTTC. Its translation is CASRLSGGVSYEQYF.